These T cell receptor beta chains were read from a single sample in a study of neoadjuvant nivolumab and ipilimumab in lung cancer. Profiled with immunoSEQ multiplex PCR; TCRdb holds only in-frame clones, not every one. Counted here are over 25,000 clones, about 83% occurring once; the ten biggest clones make up about 5.5%. The sample was tumor tissue, taken after neoadjuvant nivolumab, alone or with ipilimumab, at or shortly before surgery. Receptor source: an adult with non-small cell lung cancer. CDR3s include the opening cysteine and the closing phenylalanine or tryptophan. The D gene is left open where the match is weak. Part of the rows lack a size; the others show once, few, many or a class for expanded clones.

CDR3aa,CDR3nt,j_gene,v_gene,d_gene,abundance
CASSYVGELFF,TGTGCCAGCAGTTATGTCGGGGAGCTGTTTTTT,TRBJ2-2,TRBV6-6,-,-
CASSLRGPGLNTEAFF,TGTGCCAGCAGCTTAAGGGGTCCGGGACTAAACACTGAAGCTTTCTTT,TRBJ1-1,TRBV7-2,-,-
CATSKRDRNTEAFF,TGTGCCACCAGCAAGAGGGACAGGAACACTGAAGCTTTCTTT,TRBJ1-1,TRBV15,TRBD1,-
CASSDLPADSGANVLTF,TGTGCCAGCAGTGACCTACCGGCAGACTCTGGGGCCAACGTCCTGACTTTC,TRBJ2-6,TRBV25-1,-,-
CASSVGTVQETQYF,TGTGCCAGCAGCGTCGGGACAGTCCAAGAGACCCAGTACTTC,TRBJ2-5,TRBV5-8,TRBD1,-
CASSPRGAGYTF,TGTGCCAGCAGTCCCAGGGGAGCGGGCTACACCTTC,TRBJ1-2,TRBV6-5,-,-
CASSFYLLDYGYTF,TGTGCCAGCAGCTTTTACCTGCTGGACTATGGCTACACCTTC,TRBJ1-2,TRBV7-2,-,-
CSSRQSLPTEAFF,TGCAGCTCTCGACAGTCCCTACCCACTGAAGCTTTCTTT,TRBJ1-1,TRBV29-1,-,few
CAWSMSANYGYTF,TGTGCCTGGAGTATGTCTGCTAACTATGGCTACACCTTC,TRBJ1-2,TRBV30,-,-
CASRNDGNTEAFF,TGTGCCAGCAGGAACGATGGGAACACTGAAGCTTTCTTT,TRBJ1-1,TRBV6-5,-,-
CASSWAGGSGNEQFF,TGTGCCAGCAGCTGGGCAGGGGGCTCGGGCAATGAGCAGTTCTTC,TRBJ2-1,TRBV11-2,TRBD1,-
CASMPTGHADEKLFF,TGCGCCAGCATGCCGACAGGGCACGCAGATGAAAAACTGTTTTTT,TRBJ1-4,TRBV5-1,TRBD1,-
CAGQGAGYEQYF,TGTGCCGGACAGGGGGCTGGGTACGAGCAGTACTTC,TRBJ2-7,TRBV2,TRBD1,-
CASSPPGELAGGFTDTQYF,TGCGCCAGCAGCCCCCCGGGAGAACTAGCGGGGGGTTTCACAGATACGCAGTATTTT,TRBJ2-3,TRBV4-1,TRBD2,-
CAIRRQGSTGELFF,TGTGCCATCAGAAGACAGGGTAGCACCGGGGAGCTGTTTTTT,TRBJ2-2,TRBV10-3,TRBD1,-
CASSLGEAGYYEQYF,TGTGCCAGCAGCTTAGGTGAAGCGGGATACTACGAGCAGTACTTC,TRBJ2-7,TRBV7-6,TRBD2,once
CSVEPGLTDTQYF,TGCAGCGTTGAACCCGGTTTAACAGATACGCAGTATTTT,TRBJ2-3,TRBV29-1,-,-
CASSAGTGRTDTQYF,TGTGCCAGCAGCGCCGGGACAGGGCGCACAGATACGCAGTATTTT,TRBJ2-3,TRBV7-6,TRBD1,once
CASSLDGGADNEQFF,TGTGCTAGCAGCTTAGACGGGGGGGCCGACAATGAGCAGTTCTTC,TRBJ2-1,TRBV7-7,TRBD2,few
CASNTRQGRDEQFF,TGTGCCAGCAACACCCGACAGGGGAGGGATGAGCAGTTCTTC,TRBJ2-1,TRBV27,-,-
CASSLRLAGGPTDTQYF,TGTGCCAGCAGCTTACGACTAGCGGGGGGACCCACAGATACGCAGTATTTT,TRBJ2-3,TRBV5-4,TRBD2,-
CASSTGHGQETQYF,TGCGCCAGCAGCACGGGACACGGTCAAGAGACCCAGTACTTC,TRBJ2-5,TRBV5-1,-,-
CASSTGTGNYGYTF,TGTGCCAGCAGCACAGGGACGGGGAACTATGGCTACACCTTC,TRBJ1-2,TRBV13,-,-
CASSPNLPSNTGELFF,TGTGCCAGCAGCCCGAATCTGCCTTCGAACACCGGGGAGCTGTTTTTT,TRBJ2-2,TRBV7-9,-,-
CASIPPEPGAVEAQHF,TGTGCCAGCATCCCCCCGGAACCGGGGGCCGTTGAAGCCCAGCATTTT,TRBJ1-5,TRBV7-8,-,-
CSVVSGYEQYF,TGCAGCGTTGTTAGCGGATACGAGCAGTACTTC,TRBJ2-7,TRBV29-1,-,-
CAWHKTEAGELFF,TGTGCCTGGCATAAGACAGAGGCCGGGGAGCTGTTTTTT,TRBJ2-2,TRBV30,-,-
CASTVNTLNTEAFF,TGTGCCAGCACGGTAAACACCCTGAACACTGAAGCTTTCTTT,TRBJ1-1,TRBV6-1,-,few
CASTGGRDVYEQYF,TGTGCCAGCACCGGAGGGCGGGACGTATACGAGCAGTACTTC,TRBJ2-7,TRBV2,-,-
CASSLYFGKNTEAFF,TGTGCCAGCAGCTTGTATTTCGGGAAAAACACTGAAGCTTTCTTT,TRBJ1-1,TRBV5-4,-,-
CAISPSGNLEFF,TGTGCCATCAGTCCTAGCGGGAACCTTGAGTTCTTC,TRBJ2-1,TRBV10-3,TRBD2,-
CASSSYGLTYEQYF,TGTGCCAGTAGCTCATACGGCCTAACCTACGAGCAGTACTTC,TRBJ2-7,TRBV19,-,-
CASSASGYEQYF,TGTGCCAGTAGTGCTAGCGGCTACGAGCAGTACTTC,TRBJ2-7,TRBV19,TRBD2,-
CAWSLMTGSTSSGNTIYF,TGTGCCTGGAGCCTAATGACAGGGTCAACGAGCTCTGGAAACACCATATATTTT,TRBJ1-3,TRBV30,TRBD1,-
CASSIDRQGQEAFF,TGTGCCAGTAGTATAGATCGGCAAGGACAGGAAGCTTTCTTT,TRBJ1-1,TRBV19,-,-
CASSLLGGRDEKLFF,TGTGCCAGCAGCTTGTTGGGGGGGCGCGATGAAAAACTGTTTTTT,TRBJ1-4,TRBV5-6,-,-
CATSSDYGTGPNEQYF,TGTGCCACCAGCAGTGACTACGGGACGGGACCTAACGAGCAGTACTTC,TRBJ2-7,TRBV15,-,-
CASSYSTGDSPLHF,TGTGCCAGCAGTTACTCGACAGGGGACTCACCCCTCCACTTT,TRBJ1-6,TRBV6-5,TRBD1,-
CASSLEVLGRGYGYTF,TGTGCCAGCAGCTTAGAGGTTCTGGGCAGGGGGTATGGCTACACCTTC,TRBJ1-2,TRBV11-2,TRBD1,few
CASSLRGEGEAFF,TGTGCCAGCAGCTTACGGGGGGAAGGTGAAGCTTTCTTT,TRBJ1-1,TRBV7-9,-,-
CASSPDGGAGTGNTIYF,TGTGCCAGTAGCCCAGATGGCGGAGCCGGAACTGGAAACACCATATATTTT,TRBJ1-3,TRBV19,-,-
CASSSRLPDEQYF,TGTGCCAGCAGCTCCCGCCTCCCGGACGAGCAGTACTTC,TRBJ2-7,TRBV11-2,-,-
CASSQEWTGLGTEAFF,TGTGCCAGCAGCCAAGAATGGACAGGGCTTGGGACTGAAGCTTTCTTT,TRBJ1-1,TRBV14,TRBD1,-
CASRPAYSGNTIYF,TGTGCCAGCAGGCCAGCCTACTCTGGAAACACCATATATTTT,TRBJ1-3,TRBV27,-,-
CASSLAYGSAETQYF,TGTGCCAGCAGCTTAGCGTATGGGAGCGCGGAGACCCAGTACTTC,TRBJ2-5,TRBV11-3,-,-
CASSPIGRGGGEQYF,TGTGCCAGCAGCCCCATCGGCAGGGGGGGCGGCGAGCAGTACTTC,TRBJ2-7,TRBV11-1,-,-
CASSFSSGKDNEQFF,TGTGCCAGCAGCTTCTCTAGCGGGAAGGACAATGAGCAGTTCTTC,TRBJ2-1,TRBV5-4,TRBD2,few
CASSYAGGGWELFF,TGTGCCAGCAGTTACGCGGGGGGGGGATGGGAGCTGTTTTTT,TRBJ2-2,TRBV6-5,TRBD2,-
CASSIAARSTDTQYF,TGTGCCAGCAGTATCGCCGCAAGGAGCACAGATACGCAGTATTTT,TRBJ2-3,TRBV27,-,-
CASSRGGYGYTF,TGTGCCAGCAGCCGGGGAGGCTATGGCTACACCTTC,TRBJ1-2,TRBV7-2,-,-
CASSQGAGTQYF,TGTGCCAGCAGCCAAGGTGCGGGTACGCAGTATTTT,TRBJ2-3,TRBV7-3,-,-
CASSAGPFSNQPQHF,TGCGCCAGCAGCGCCGGGCCTTTTAGCAATCAGCCCCAGCATTTT,TRBJ1-5,TRBV5-1,-,-
CASRSTGQIQETQYF,TGCGCCAGCAGATCTACGGGACAGATCCAAGAGACCCAGTACTTC,TRBJ2-5,TRBV5-1,TRBD1,-